The clone carrying this TCR beta chain was recorded at least ten times. As yet, its antigen is unknown. The sample belongs to a study of CD8 T cells in ankylosing spondylitis. Overall study findings and caveats: Among TCR beta sequences, a motif of under 10 highly homologous variants appeared characteristic of ankylosing spondylitis blood. Matched ankylosing spondylitis synovial fluid reportedly contained a significantly enriched population of disease-linked clones.

TCRdb re-derived calls from the 5' RACE reads in MiXCR, one entry per CDR3 protein. The sample holds about 800,000 distinct CDR3 sequences; approximately 10% are singletons and the top ten take 0.45% to 0.6%. This clonotype was obtained from a male donor with ankylosing spondylitis. Sequencing input: blood, either unsorted or a sorted T cell fraction (not recorded which).

CDR3 region: CASSEYPMNTEAFF. DNA of the CDR3: TGTGCCAGCAGTGAATACCCCATGAACACTGAAGCTTTCTTT. This sequence joins TRBV6-1 and TRBJ1-1; D unresolved. The length of the CDR3 is 14 residues. V was pared by 2 bases and J by 0 bases, with 7 bases between. CDR1 and CDR2 (germline): MNHNS, SASEGT.